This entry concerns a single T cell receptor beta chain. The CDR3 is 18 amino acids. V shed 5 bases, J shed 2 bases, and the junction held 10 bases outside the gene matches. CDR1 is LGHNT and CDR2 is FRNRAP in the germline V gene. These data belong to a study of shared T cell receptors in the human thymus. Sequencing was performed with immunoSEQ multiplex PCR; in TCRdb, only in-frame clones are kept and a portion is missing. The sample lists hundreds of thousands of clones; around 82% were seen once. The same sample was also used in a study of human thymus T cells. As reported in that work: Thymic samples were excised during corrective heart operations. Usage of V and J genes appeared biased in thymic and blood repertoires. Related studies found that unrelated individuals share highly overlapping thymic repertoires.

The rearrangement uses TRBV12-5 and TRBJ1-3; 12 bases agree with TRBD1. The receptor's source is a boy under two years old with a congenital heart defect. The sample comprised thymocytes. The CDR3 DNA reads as TGTGCTAGTGGTGGGAAGGTGGGACAGGGGGCTACTGGAAACACCATATATTTT. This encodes CASGGKVGQGATGNTIYF.